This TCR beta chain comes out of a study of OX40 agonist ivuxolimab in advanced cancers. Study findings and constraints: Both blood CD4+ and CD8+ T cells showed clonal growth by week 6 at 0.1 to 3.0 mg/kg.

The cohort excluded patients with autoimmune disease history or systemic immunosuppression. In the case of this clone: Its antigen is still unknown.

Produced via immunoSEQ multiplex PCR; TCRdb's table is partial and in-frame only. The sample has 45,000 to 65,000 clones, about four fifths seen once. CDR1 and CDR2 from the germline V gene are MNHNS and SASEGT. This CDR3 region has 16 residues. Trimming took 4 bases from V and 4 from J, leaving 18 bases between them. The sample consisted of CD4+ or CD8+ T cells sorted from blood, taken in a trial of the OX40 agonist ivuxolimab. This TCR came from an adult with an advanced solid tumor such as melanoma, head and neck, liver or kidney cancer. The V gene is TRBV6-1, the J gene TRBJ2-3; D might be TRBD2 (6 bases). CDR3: CASSAGTGGGADTQYF. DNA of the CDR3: TGTGCCAGCAGTGCCGGGACTGGTGGCGGCGCAGATACGCAGTATTTT.